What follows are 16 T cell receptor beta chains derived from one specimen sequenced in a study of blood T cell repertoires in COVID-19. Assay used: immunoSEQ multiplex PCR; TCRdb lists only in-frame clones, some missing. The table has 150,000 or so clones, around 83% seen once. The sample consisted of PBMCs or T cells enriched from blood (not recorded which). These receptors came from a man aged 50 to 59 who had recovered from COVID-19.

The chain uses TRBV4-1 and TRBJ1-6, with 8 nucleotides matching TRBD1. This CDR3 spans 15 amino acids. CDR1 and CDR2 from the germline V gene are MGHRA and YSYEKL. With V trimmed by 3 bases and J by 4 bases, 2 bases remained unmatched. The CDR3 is CASSQTGVYNSPLHF. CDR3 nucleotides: TGCGCCAGCAGCCAGACAGGGGTTTATAATTCACCCCTCCACTTT.

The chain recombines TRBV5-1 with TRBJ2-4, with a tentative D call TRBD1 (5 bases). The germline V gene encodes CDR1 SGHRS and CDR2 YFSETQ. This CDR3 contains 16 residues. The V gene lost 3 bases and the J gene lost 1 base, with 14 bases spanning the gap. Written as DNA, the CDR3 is TGCGCCAGCAGCTCGGATACAGGTTCTGCCAAAAACATTCAGTACTTC. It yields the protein CASSSDTGSAKNIQYF.

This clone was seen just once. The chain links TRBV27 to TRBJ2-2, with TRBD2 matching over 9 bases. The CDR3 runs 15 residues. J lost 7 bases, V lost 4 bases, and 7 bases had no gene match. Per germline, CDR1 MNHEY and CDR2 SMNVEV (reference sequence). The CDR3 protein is CASSYAGGVIGELFF. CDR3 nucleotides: TGTGCCAGCAGTTATGCGGGGGGGGTTATCGGGGAGCTGTTTTTT.

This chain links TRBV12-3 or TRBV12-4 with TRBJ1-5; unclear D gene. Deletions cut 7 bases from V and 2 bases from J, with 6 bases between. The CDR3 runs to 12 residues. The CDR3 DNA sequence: TGTGCCAGCAATCGGGGCAATCAGCCCCAGCATTTT. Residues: CASNRGNQPQHF.

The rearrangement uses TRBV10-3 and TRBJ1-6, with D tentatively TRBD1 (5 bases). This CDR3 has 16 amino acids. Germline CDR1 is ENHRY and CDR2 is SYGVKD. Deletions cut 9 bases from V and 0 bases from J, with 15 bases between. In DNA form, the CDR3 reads TGTGCCATTGGGGATTTGGGGGGCTCCTATAATTCACCCCTCCACTTT. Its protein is CAIGDLGGSYNSPLHF.

The CDR3 DNA reads TGTGCCAGTAGTCAATCGGGGTTCAATGAAAAACTGTTTTTT. The encoded protein is CASSQSGFNEKLFF. The chain joins TRBV19 to TRBJ1-4; no clear D gene. The V gene's germline CDR1 is LNHDA and CDR2 SQIVND (reference sequence). This CDR3 has 14 amino acids. V gave up 5 bases and J gave up 5 bases, with 12 bases separating them.

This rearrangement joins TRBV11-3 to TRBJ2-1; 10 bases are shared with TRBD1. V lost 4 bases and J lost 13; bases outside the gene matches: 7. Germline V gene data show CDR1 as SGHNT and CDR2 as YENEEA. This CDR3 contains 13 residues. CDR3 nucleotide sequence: TGTGCCAGCAGCTACACCACGACAGGGGGCCAGTTCTTC. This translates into CASSYTTTGGQFF.

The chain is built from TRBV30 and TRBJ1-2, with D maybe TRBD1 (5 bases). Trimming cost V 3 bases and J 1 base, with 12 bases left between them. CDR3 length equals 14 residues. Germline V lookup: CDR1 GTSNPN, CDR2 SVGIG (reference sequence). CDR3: CAWRARGNNYGYTF. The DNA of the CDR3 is TGTGCCTGGAGAGCGCGGGGGAATAACTATGGCTACACCTTC.

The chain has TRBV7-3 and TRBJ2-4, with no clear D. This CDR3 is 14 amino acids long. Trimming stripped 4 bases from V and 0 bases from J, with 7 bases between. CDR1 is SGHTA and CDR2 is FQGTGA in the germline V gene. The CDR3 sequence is CASSSSLAKNIQYF. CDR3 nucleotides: TGTGCCAGCAGCTCCTCTTTAGCCAAAAACATTCAGTACTTC.

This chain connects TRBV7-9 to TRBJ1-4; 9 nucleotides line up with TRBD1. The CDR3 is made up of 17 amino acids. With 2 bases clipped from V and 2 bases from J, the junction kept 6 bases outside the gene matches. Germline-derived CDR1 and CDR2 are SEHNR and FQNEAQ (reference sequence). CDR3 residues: CASSLFGQGSTNEKLFF. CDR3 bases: TGTGCCAGCAGCTTATTTGGACAGGGGAGTACTAATGAAAAACTGTTTTTT.

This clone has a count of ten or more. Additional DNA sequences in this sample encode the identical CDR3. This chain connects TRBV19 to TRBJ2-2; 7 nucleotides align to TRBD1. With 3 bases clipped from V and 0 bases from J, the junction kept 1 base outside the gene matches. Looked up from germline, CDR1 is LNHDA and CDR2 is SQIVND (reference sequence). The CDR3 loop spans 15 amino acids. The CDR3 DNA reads TGTGCCAGTAGTATTCAGGGGGCGAACACCGGGGAGCTGTTTTTT. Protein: CASSIQGANTGELFF.

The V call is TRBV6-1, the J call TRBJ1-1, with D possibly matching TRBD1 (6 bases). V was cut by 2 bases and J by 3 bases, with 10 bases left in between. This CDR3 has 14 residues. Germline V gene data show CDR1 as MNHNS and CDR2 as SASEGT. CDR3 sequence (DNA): TGTGCCAGCAGTGAACGGGGGGGCGACACTGAAGCTTTCTTT. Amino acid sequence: CASSERGGDTEAFF.

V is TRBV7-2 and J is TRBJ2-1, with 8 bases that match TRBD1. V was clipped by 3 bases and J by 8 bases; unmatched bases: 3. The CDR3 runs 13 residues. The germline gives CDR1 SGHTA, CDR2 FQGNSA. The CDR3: CASSLGQVDEQFF. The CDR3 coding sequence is TGTGCCAGCAGCTTGGGACAGGTCGATGAGCAGTTCTTC.

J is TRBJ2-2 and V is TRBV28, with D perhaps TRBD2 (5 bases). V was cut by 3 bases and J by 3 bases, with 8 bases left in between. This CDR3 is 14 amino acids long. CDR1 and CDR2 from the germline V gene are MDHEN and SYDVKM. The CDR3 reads CASSFEGYTGELFF. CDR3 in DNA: TGTGCCAGCAGTTTTGAGGGATACACCGGGGAGCTGTTTTTT.

CDR3 nucleotides: TGTGCCAGCAGCTTAGATCTCGAGGAGATGAACACTGAAGCTTTCTTT. This gives the protein CASSLDLEEMNTEAFF. J is TRBJ1-1 and V is TRBV11-3; unclear D gene. The V end was cut by 0 bases, the J end by 0 bases, with 11 bases between. CDR1 SGHNT and CDR2 YENEEA come from the germline V gene. The CDR3 has 16 residues.

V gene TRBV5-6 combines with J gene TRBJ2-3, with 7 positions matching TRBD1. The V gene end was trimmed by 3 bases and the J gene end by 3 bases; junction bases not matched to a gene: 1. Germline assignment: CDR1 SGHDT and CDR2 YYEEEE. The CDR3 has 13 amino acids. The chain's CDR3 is CASSSGQTDTQYF. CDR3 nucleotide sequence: TGTGCCAGCAGCTCGGGACAGACAGATACGCAGTATTTT.